The source of this T cell receptor (beta chain) is a study of shared clonotypes between healthy human individuals. Repertoires were generated with immunoSEQ multiplex PCR, while TCRdb's copy carries only in-frame clones and drops some. The table records millions of clones, more than 90% of them present only once. Of note for this clone: The sample contains more than one DNA sequence encoding this CDR3.

The donors, healthy adults who were HIV-negative, had experienced no recent acute infections or vaccinations. Among the donors, all were Caucasian adults who lived in Nashville, Tennessee. Naive CD45RA+ and memory CD45RA-negative subsets were split from CD4+ cells. Trimming stripped 6 bases from V and 5 bases from J, with 13 bases between. This CDR3 contains 13 residues. In germline, CDR1 is SNHLY, CDR2 FYNNEI. The chain uses TRBV2 and TRBJ2-5; D not resolved. Material for sequencing was naive CD4+ T cells sorted from blood. Indicated subset: CD45RA+ positively selected. The clonotype comes from a man between 18 and 35 years old in good health. CDR3 protein: CASRRTGVETQYF. In nucleotides, the CDR3 is TGTGCCAGCAGGCGAACGGGTGTCGAGACCCAGTACTTC.